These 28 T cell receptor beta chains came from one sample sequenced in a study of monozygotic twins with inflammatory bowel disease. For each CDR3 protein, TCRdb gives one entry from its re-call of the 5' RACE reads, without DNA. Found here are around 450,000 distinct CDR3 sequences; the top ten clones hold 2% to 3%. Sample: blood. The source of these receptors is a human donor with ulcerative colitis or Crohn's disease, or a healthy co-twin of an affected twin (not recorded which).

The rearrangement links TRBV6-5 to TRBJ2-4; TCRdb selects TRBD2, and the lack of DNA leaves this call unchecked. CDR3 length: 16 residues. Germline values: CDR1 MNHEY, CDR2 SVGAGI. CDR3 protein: CASSSGLAGDKNIQYF.

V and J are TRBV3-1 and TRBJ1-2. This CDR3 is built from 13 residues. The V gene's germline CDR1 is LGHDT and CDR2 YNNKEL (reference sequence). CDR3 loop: CASSQVRSGGYTF.

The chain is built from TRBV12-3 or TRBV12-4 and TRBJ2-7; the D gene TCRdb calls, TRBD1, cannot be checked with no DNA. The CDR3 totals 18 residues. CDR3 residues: CASSLGLARAVGVYEQYF.

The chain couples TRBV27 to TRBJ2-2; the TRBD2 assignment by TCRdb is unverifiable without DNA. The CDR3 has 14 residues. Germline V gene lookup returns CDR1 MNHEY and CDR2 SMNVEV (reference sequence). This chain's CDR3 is CASSSGLDTGELFF.

The CDR3 is CASSLGTSGRADTQYF. The rearrangement uses TRBV5-6 and TRBJ2-3; the TCRdb D gene call, TRBD2, has no DNA to confirm it. This CDR3 spans 16 amino acids. From germline, CDR1 is SGHDT and CDR2 YYEEEE.

The chain's CDR3 is CASSIWTGTGYEQYF. V gene TRBV12-3 or TRBV12-4 combines with J gene TRBJ2-7; lacking DNA, the TRBD1 call made by TCRdb goes unchecked. There are 15 residues in the CDR3.

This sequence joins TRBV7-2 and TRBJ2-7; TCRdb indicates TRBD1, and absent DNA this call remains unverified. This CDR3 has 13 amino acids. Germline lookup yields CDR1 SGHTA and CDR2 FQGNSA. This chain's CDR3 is CASSFGGLNEQYF.

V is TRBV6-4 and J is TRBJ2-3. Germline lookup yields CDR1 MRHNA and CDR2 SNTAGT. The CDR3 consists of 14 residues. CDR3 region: CASSESPGPNTQYF.

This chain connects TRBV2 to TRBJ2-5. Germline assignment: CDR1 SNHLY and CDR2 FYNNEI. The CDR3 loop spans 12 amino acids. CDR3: CASTIWDETQYF.

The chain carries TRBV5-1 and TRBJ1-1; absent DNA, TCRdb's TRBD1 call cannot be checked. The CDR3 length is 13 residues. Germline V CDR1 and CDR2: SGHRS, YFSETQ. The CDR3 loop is CASSLALGAEAFF.

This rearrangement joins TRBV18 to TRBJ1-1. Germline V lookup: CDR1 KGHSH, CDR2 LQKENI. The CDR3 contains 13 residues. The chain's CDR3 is CASSPQADTEAFF.

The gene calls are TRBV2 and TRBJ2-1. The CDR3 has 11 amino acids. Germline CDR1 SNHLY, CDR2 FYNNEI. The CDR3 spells CASRPVDEQFF.

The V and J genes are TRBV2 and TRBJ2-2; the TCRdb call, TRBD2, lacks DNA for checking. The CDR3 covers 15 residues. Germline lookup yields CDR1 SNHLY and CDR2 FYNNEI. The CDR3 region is CASSEGGRNTGELFF.

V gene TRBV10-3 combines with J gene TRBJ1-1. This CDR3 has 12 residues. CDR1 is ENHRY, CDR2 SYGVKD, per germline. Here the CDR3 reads CAISESAAEAFF.

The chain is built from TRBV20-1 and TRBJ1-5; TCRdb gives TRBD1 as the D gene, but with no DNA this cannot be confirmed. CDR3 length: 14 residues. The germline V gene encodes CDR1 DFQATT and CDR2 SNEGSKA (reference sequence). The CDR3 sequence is CSAPRQGAGQPQHF.

The CDR3 sequence is CASSGLGGSNQPQHF. The J gene is TRBJ1-5, the V gene TRBV2; TCRdb reports TRBD1, a call that lacks DNA to check it against. The germline gives CDR1 SNHLY, CDR2 FYNNEI. CDR3 size: 15 residues.

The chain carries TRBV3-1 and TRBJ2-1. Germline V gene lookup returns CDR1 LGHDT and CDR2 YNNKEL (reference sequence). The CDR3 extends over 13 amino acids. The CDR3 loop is CASSPDGYNEQFF.

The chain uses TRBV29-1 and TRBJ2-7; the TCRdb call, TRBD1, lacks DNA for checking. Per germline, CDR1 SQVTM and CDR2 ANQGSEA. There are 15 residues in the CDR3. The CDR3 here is CSVTQPGRGIYEQYF.

The CDR3 is CSARAPSDQPQHF. The rearrangement uses TRBV20-1 and TRBJ1-5; TCRdb gives TRBD1 as the D gene, but with no DNA this cannot be confirmed. In germline, CDR1 is DFQATT, CDR2 SNEGSKA (reference sequence). This CDR3 is built from 13 residues.

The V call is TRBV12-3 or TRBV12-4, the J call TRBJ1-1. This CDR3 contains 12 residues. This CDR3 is CASSLAGLEAFF.

The CDR3 sequence is CASRLMEETQYF. V is TRBV7-2 and J is TRBJ2-5. Germline V gene sequence: CDR1 SGHTA, CDR2 FQGNSA. The CDR3 is 12 amino acids.

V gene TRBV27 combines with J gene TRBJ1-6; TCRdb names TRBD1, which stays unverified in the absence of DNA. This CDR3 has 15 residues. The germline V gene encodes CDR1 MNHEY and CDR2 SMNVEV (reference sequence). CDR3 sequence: CASSQQGSYNSPLHF.

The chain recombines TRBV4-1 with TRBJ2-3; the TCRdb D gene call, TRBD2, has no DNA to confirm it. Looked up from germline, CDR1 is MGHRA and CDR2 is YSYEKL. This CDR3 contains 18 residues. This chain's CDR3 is CASSPEKPAGSSTDTQYF.

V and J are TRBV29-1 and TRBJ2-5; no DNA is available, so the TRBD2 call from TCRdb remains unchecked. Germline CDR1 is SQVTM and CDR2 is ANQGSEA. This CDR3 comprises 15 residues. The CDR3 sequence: CSVEEGTSFQETQYF.

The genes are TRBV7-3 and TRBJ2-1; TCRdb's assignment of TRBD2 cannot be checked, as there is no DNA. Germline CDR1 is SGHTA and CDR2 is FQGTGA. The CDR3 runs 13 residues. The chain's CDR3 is CASSFEGLDEQFF.

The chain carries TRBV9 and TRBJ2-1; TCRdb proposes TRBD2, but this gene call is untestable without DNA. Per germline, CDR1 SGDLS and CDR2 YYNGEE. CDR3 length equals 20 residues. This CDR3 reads CASSPRGGAERKSSYNEQFF. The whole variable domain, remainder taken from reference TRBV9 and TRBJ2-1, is DSGVTQTPKHLITATGQRVTLRCSPRSGDLSVYWYQQSLDQGLQFLIQYYNGEERAKGNILERFSAQQFPDLHSELNLSSLELGDSALYFCASSPRGGAERKSSYNEQFFGPGTRLTVL.

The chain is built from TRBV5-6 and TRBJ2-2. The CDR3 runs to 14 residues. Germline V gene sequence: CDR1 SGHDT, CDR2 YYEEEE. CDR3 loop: CASSLPRNTGELFF.

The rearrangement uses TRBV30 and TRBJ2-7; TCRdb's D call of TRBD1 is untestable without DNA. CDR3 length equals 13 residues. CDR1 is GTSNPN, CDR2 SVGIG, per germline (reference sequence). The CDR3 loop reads CAWSAGAPYEQYF.